This entry describes one T cell receptor beta chain. Antigen specificity is unknown. Germline V gene data show CDR1 as ENHRY and CDR2 as SYGVKD. This CDR3 is built from 12 residues. V gave up 6 bases and J gave up 14 bases; unmatched junction bases: 10. Libraries were prepared by immunoSEQ multiplex PCR; TCRdb keeps only in-frame clonotypes and omits some of them. The sample has more than 2,000,000 clones; around nine tenths are singletons. This record belongs to a study of shared clonotypes between healthy human individuals. Study as a whole: Plates per donor: three CD4 naive, three CD4 memory, two CD8 naive, one CD8 memory. General observations from the study: Blood was the sole source, and tissue repertoires probably differ.

The V call is TRBV10-3, the J call TRBJ1-2; 9 bases align to TRBD1. Source material: naive CD4+ T cells sorted from blood. The sample's subset: CD45RA+ positively selected. The receptor was derived from a man younger than 35 in good health. CDR3 sequence reads: CAIRGTGTSLTF. The CDR3 DNA is TGTGCCATCAGAGGGACAGGGACGTCCTTAACCTTC.